A single T cell receptor beta chain is shown here with its context. The antigen it binds to is not known. No base quality values were provided; no much bigger clone lies one nucleotide off. Samples from volunteer blood donors who had recovered from COVID-19 were contributed by a second Seattle source. The collaborating institutions used their own protocols to collect whole blood in K2EDTA tubes. Collaborator samples were shipped for TCRbeta analysis as frozen whole blood, isolated PBMCs, or DNA extracted from either sample type. TCRbeta CDR3 regions were amplified from genomic DNA by means of the immunoSEQ Assay, a bias-controlled multiplex PCR. The study's processing was this. Nucleated cell counts per sample were estimated from amplification of reference gene primers within the assay. To quantify the absolute abundance of each unique TCRbeta CDR3 rearrangement, sequence reads were collapsed and filtered. For each sample, productive Simpson clonality was calculated by taking the square root of Simpson's diversity index across productive rearrangements. Imported from immuneACCESS, the table was reduced by TCRdb to in-frame sequences with V and J called. These copies leave out some clones; in studies compared against another copy, an unresolved V gene accounts for under half, and the cause of the remainder is not known. V and J calls and clone size are copied from that table; D and trimming were computed from the DNA. Counted in this sample were more than 150,000 clones; over 80% of them appeared once. The top ten clonotypes cover under 15% of the sample.

The data originate from a study of blood T cell repertoires in COVID-19 (dated by TCRdb to 2019 to 2021). Context from the whole study: Samples covering the acute and convalescent phases of COVID-19 were provided by collaborators in the United States, Italy and Spain. The material from the prospective study consisted of cDNA or gDNA derived from T cells, B-cell-depleted T cells, or PBMCs. Deeply sampled blood TCRbeta repertoires from subjects exposed to, actively infected with, or recovered from COVID-19 were included in the dataset. A freely available public database, intended as a resource for researchers studying the immune response to SARS-CoV-2, is where the repertoires were released. The samples were drawn from the first 160 participants of the ongoing ImmuneRACE study and from roughly 1,300 subjects provided by 6 global collaborators. A de-identified subject ID, COVID-19 status, age in years and sex were almost always included in the sample metadata. Where HLA class I and class II types were available, the types were taken from metadata supplied by the sample provider, not from assay-based typing.

Overall study results and their limits: The amount of clinical and demographic metadata varied by source and participant and was provided uncurated.

Sequencing used peripheral blood. This TCR was recovered from a man between 65 and 79 years old who had recovered from COVID-19.

The DNA is as follows: TGTGCCAGCAGCCGGCGGGGCGGGCAAAGGGAAAAACTGTTTTTT. Its protein reads: CASSRRGGQREKLFF. The rearranged chain carries TRBV9 and TRBJ1-4; the best D guess is TRBD1, with 5 bases matching. From cysteine to phenylalanine, the CDR3 is 15 amino acids long. Solely the CDR3 DNA is kept, with 45 bases framed from the first base. Reading the germline V gene gives CDR1 SGDLS and CDR2 YYNGEE. The junction shows trimming of 4 bases on V and 8 bases on J, plus 18 bases between the germline ends.